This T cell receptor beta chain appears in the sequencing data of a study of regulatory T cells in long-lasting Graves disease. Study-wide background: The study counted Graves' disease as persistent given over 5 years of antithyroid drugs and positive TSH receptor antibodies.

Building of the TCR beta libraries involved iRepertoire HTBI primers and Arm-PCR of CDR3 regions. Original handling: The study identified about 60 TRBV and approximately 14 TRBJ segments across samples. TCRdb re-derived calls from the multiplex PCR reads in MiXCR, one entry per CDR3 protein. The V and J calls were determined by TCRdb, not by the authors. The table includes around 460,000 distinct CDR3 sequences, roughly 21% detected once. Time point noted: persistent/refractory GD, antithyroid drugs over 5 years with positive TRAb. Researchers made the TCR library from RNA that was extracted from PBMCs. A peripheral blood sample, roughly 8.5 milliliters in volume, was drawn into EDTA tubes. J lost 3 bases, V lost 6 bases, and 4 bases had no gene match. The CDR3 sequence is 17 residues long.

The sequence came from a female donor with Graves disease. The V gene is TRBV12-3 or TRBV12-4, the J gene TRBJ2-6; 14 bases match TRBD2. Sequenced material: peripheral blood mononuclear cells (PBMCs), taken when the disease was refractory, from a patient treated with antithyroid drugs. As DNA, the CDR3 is TGTGCCAGCAGGGGGACTAGCGGGAGTGGTGGGGCCAACGTCCTGACTTTC. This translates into CASRGTSGSGGANVLTF.